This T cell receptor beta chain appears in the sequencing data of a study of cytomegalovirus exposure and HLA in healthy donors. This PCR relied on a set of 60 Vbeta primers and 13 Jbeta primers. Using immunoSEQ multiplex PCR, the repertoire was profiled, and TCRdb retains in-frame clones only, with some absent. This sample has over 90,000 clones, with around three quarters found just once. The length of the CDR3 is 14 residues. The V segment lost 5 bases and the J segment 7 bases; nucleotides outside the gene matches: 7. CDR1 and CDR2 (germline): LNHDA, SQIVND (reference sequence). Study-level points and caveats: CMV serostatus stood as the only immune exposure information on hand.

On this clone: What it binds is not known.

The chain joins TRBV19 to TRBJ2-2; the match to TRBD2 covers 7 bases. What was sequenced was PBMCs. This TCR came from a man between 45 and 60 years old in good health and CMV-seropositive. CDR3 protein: CASSVSSGLGELFF. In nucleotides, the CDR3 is TGTGCCAGTAGTGTTTCTAGCGGTCTCGGGGAGCTGTTTTTT.